This T cell receptor (beta chain) was captured by sequencing in a study of cytomegalovirus exposure and HLA in healthy donors. The study, taken as a whole, reports: Several V segments, TRBV6-2 and TRBV6-3 among them, could not be told apart and were dropped. Generally TCR sequences proved uncommon, though certain public TCRs appeared in numerous donors.

PCR amplification relied on 60 Vbeta primers (plus 13 Jbeta primers). TCRdb's table, derived via immunoSEQ multiplex PCR, lists solely in-frame clones and lacks some. The sample includes about 130,000 clones, about 73% seen only once; the top ten take about 3%. This clone has a single count. Antigen specificity is unknown. Germline V gene lookup returns CDR1 SGHTA and CDR2 FQGTGA. V dropped 5 bases and J dropped 5; count of bases not matched to a gene: 9. The CDR3 contains 15 residues. The sequenced sample consisted of PBMCs. The genes are TRBV7-3 and TRBJ2-5, with 9 bases lining up with TRBD1. The source of this sequence is a human donor in good health. CDR3 residues: CASSAGQGREETQYF. The CDR3 DNA sequence: TGTGCCAGCAGCGCTGGACAGGGGAGAGAGGAGACCCAGTACTTC.